One sample yielded the 11 T cell receptor beta chains listed below, sequenced in a study of cytomegalovirus exposure and HLA in healthy donors. Vbeta (60) and Jbeta (13) primers were used in the PCR. The table came from immunoSEQ multiplex PCR; TCRdb's copy has only in-frame clones and leaves some out. There are 140,000 or so clones in the sample; around 80% occur only once, and 1.8% lies in the top ten. Sample: PBMCs. These receptors came from a man aged 35-49 years in good health and CMV-seronegative.

The chain couples TRBV7-6 to TRBJ2-6; possible D gene TRBD1, 6 bases. This CDR3 comprises 17 residues. CDR1 and CDR2 from the germline V gene are SGHVS and FNYEAQ. V lost 5 bases and J lost 0, with 14 bases in between. CDR3 loop: CASSDTGFLSGANVLTF. In nucleotides, the CDR3 is TGTGCCAGCAGCGATACAGGGTTTCTCTCTGGGGCCAACGTCCTGACTTTC.

The J gene is TRBJ2-1, the V gene TRBV6-5; D is unresolved. The CDR3 length is 14 residues. Germline V gene sequence: CDR1 MNHEY, CDR2 SVGAGI. Trimming pared 0 bases from V and 8 bases from J, leaving 11 bases between. The CDR3 loop is CASSYSNRVDEQFF. CDR3 coding DNA: TGTGCCAGCAGTTACTCGAATCGGGTGGATGAGCAGTTCTTC.

This clone was found a few times. V is TRBV7-9 and J is TRBJ2-4; 8 bases agree with TRBD1. The V and J ends lost 3 bases and 8 bases, in that order; junction bases with no gene match: 6. The CDR3 totals 14 residues. CDR1 and CDR2 from the germline V gene are SEHNR and FQNEAQ (reference sequence). CDR3 sequence reads: CASSFAGTGDIQYF. The CDR3 DNA reads TGTGCCAGCAGCTTCGCCGGGACAGGCGACATTCAGTACTTC.

This rearrangement joins TRBV19 to TRBJ2-1, with D perhaps matching TRBD1 (6 bases). The CDR3 length is 16 residues. CDR1 is LNHDA, CDR2 SQIVND, per germline (reference sequence). The V and J ends lost 7 bases and 1 base respectively, with 17 bases between them. The CDR3 DNA is TGTGCCAGTACACCGAGAGGCAGGGGATCCTACAATGAGCAGTTCTTC. This codes for CASTPRGRGSYNEQFF.

The chain carries TRBV28 and TRBJ1-1, with D unclear. CDR1 MDHEN and CDR2 SYDVKM come from the germline V gene. Trimming removed 5 bases from V and 3 bases from J, with 7 bases in between. The CDR3 extends over 12 amino acids. CDR3: CASSPEYTEAFF. The DNA of the CDR3 is TGTGCCAGCAGTCCCGAGTACACTGAAGCTTTCTTT.

The V and J genes are TRBV29-1 and TRBJ2-2, with TRBD2 identical over 13 bases. The germline CDR1 and CDR2 sequences are SQVTM and ANQGSEA. V was pared by 4 bases and J by 3 bases, with 8 bases of the junction left unmatched. CDR3 length: 17 amino acids. CDR3 sequence reads: CSVVGLAGNSDTGELFF. CDR3 bases: TGCAGCGTTGTGGGACTAGCGGGAAATTCGGACACCGGGGAGCTGTTTTTT.

The rearrangement uses TRBV9 and TRBJ2-7, with 14 bases lining up with TRBD2. CDR3 length equals 16 residues. Germline CDR1 and CDR2: SGDLS and YYNGEE. Trimming took 3 bases from V and 4 from J; bases not matched to a gene: 6. CDR3: CASSDGTSGSLYEQYF. CDR3 in DNA: TGTGCCAGCAGCGACGGGACTAGCGGGAGTCTATACGAGCAGTACTTC. The full variable domain, with the rest looked up from reference TRBV9 and TRBJ2-7, is DSGVTQTPKHLITATGQRVTLRCSPRSGDLSVYWYQQSLDQGLQFLIQYYNGEERAKGNILERFSAQQFPDLHSELNLSSLELGDSALYFCASSDGTSGSLYEQYFGPGTRLTVT.

The rearrangement uses TRBV19 and TRBJ1-5; D is perhaps TRBD1 (6 bases). From germline, CDR1 is LNHDA and CDR2 SQIVND (reference sequence). V shed 3 bases and J shed 3 bases, with 15 bases lying between them. The CDR3 has 16 amino acids. CDR3 in amino acids: CASSIGQRYANQPQHF. CDR3 nucleotide sequence: TGTGCCAGTAGTATCGGACAGCGGTACGCCAATCAGCCCCAGCATTTT.

The gene calls are TRBV4-1 and TRBJ1-2; D gene unclear. Trimming took off 0 bases at V and 10 bases at J, with 9 bases between the two ends. The CDR3 runs 12 residues. CDR1 and CDR2 (germline): MGHRA, YSYEKL. In nucleotides, the CDR3 is TGCGCCAGCAGCCAAGATTTCGGGGACTACACCTTC. Translating it yields CASSQDFGDYTF.

The chain employs TRBV9 and TRBJ2-5, with 11 nucleotides matching TRBD1. The germline V gene encodes CDR1 SGDLS and CDR2 YYNGEE. The CDR3 contains 18 residues. J lost 2 bases, V lost 1 base, and 10 bases had no gene match. The CDR3 protein is CASSVFWGTGGIQETQYF. CDR3 DNA: TGTGCCAGCAGCGTATTTTGGGGGACAGGGGGTATTCAAGAGACCCAGTACTTC.

The genes are TRBV28 and TRBJ2-5; 7 bases map to TRBD1. The J call may be wrong; the DNA end is better matched by TRBJ2-7. The germline CDR1 and CDR2 sequences are MDHEN and SYDVKM. The CDR3 runs 14 residues. CDR3 sequence (DNA): TGTGCCAGCAGTCTGACAGGGAGCTCCTACGAGCAGTACTTC. Protein product: CASSLTGSSYEQYF.